A single sample is the source of the 18 T cell receptor beta chains below, sequenced in a study of OX40 agonist ivuxolimab in advanced cancers. Assay: immunoSEQ multiplex PCR; the TCRdb copy retains only in-frame clones and omits some. The sample includes 35,000 to 40,000 clones, approximately 80% seen only once; the top ten take roughly 23%. The specimen was CD4+ or CD8+ T cells sorted from blood, collected in a trial of the OX40 agonist ivuxolimab. The receptor source for this set is an adult with an advanced solid tumor such as melanoma, head and neck, liver or kidney cancer.

The gene calls are TRBV2 and TRBJ1-5, with no clear D. The germline V gene has CDR1 SNHLY and CDR2 FYNNEI. The CDR3 is made up of 15 amino acids. Deletions cut 1 base from V and 6 bases from J, with 13 bases between. CDR3 protein: CASSEVGSRGQPQHF. The CDR3 nucleotides are TGTGCCAGCAGTGAAGTCGGGAGTCGGGGTCAGCCCCAGCATTTT. The full variable domain, rest sourced from reference TRBV2 and TRBJ1-5, is EPEVTQTPSHQVTQMGQEVILRCVPISNHLYFYWYRQILGQKVEFLVSFYNNEISEKSEIFDDQFSVERPDGSNFTLKIRSTKLEDSAMYFCASSEVGSRGQPQHFGDGTRLSIL.

This clone showed up just a few times. The CDR3 bases are TGTGCCACCAGCGCATATACCGCCTACGAGCAGTACGTC. It specifies CATSAYTAYEQYV. The V gene is TRBV15, the J gene TRBJ2-7; D remains unclear. The CDR3 consists of 13 residues. Germline V gene data show CDR1 as LNHNV and CDR2 as YYDKDF (reference sequence). V shed 5 bases and J shed 2 bases, with 10 bases lying between them.

V usage is TRBV5-6 and J usage is TRBJ2-1; TRBD2 is a possible D gene (6 bases). This CDR3 comprises 12 residues. Trimming took off 0 bases at V and 10 bases at J, with 8 bases between the two ends. Germline CDR1 reads SGHDT; CDR2 reads YYEEEE. The CDR3 DNA sequence: TGTGCCAGCAGCTTGGATGGAGGGGAGCAGTTCTTC. This gives the protein CASSLDGGEQFF. Supplemented by reference TRBV5-6 and TRBJ2-1, the full variable domain reads DAGVTQSPTHLIKTRGQQVTLRCSPKSGHDTVSWYQQALGQGPQFIFQYYEEEERQRGNFPDRFSGHQFPNYSSELNVNALLLGDSALYLCASSLDGGEQFFGPGTRLTVL.

V usage is TRBV6-6 and J usage is TRBJ2-2; 8 positions match TRBD1. This CDR3 has 15 residues. Germline V lookup: CDR1 MNHNY, CDR2 SVGAGI (reference sequence). With 2 bases clipped from V and 3 bases from J, the junction kept 2 bases outside the gene matches. As DNA, the CDR3 is TGTGCCAGCAGTTACGCACAGGGGGACACCGGGGAGCTGTTTTTT. Protein product: CASSYAQGDTGELFF.

The chain carries TRBV5-1 and TRBJ2-3; tentative D call: TRBD2 (5 bases). Germline V lookup: CDR1 SGHRS, CDR2 YFSETQ. The CDR3 is 12 amino acids. Between the trimmed V and J ends, which lost 5 bases and 8 bases, there was a span of 12 bases. DNA for the CDR3: TGCGCCAGCAGTTGGGAGAAAGGTACGCAGTATTTT. It encodes CASSWEKGTQYF.

This chain links TRBV30 with TRBJ1-3, with 7 bases fitting TRBD1. This CDR3 is 15 amino acids long. From germline, CDR1 is GTSNPN and CDR2 SVGIG (reference sequence). J lost 0 bases, V lost 5 bases, and 7 bases had no gene match. CDR3 region: CAWSPGQSSGNTIYF. The CDR3 DNA reads TGTGCCTGGTCACCGGGACAGAGCTCTGGAAACACCATATATTTT.

The CDR3 is CAFWVSGANVLTF. DNA for the CDR3: TGTGCCTTCTGGGTCTCTGGGGCCAACGTCCTGACTTTC. This chain links TRBV10-3 with TRBJ2-6; D is unresolved. This CDR3 is 13 amino acids long. Trimming removed 11 bases from V and 0 bases from J, with 8 bases in between. In germline, CDR1 is ENHRY, CDR2 SYGVKD.

This sequence joins TRBV30 and TRBJ1-2; the match to TRBD1 covers 7 bases. The V gene's germline CDR1 is GTSNPN and CDR2 SVGIG (reference sequence). Trimming at V came to 3 bases and at J to 7 bases, leaving 8 bases not matched to a gene. The CDR3 length is 13 residues. CDR3 protein: CAWSQDRVSGYTF. CDR3 nucleotide sequence: TGTGCCTGGAGCCAAGACAGGGTCTCTGGCTACACCTTC.

The chain combines TRBV9 with TRBJ1-2; D remains unclear. Per germline, CDR1 SGDLS and CDR2 YYNGEE. V gave up 2 bases and J gave up 4 bases, with 9 bases separating them. The CDR3 has 13 residues. The CDR3 here is CASSVRVGYGYTF. The CDR3 bases are TGTGCCAGCAGCGTGAGGGTCGGCTATGGCTACACCTTC. Full variable domain (missing parts from reference TRBV9 and TRBJ1-2): DSGVTQTPKHLITATGQRVTLRCSPRSGDLSVYWYQQSLDQGLQFLIQYYNGEERAKGNILERFSAQQFPDLHSELNLSSLELGDSALYFCASSVRVGYGYTFGSGTRLTVV.

In its sample, this clone was seen once. The rearrangement links TRBV9 to TRBJ1-2, with D perhaps TRBD1 (6 bases). The CDR3 runs 16 residues. Germline loops: CDR1 SGDLS, CDR2 YYNGEE. V was pared by 1 base and J by 5 bases, with 18 bases between. The CDR3 here is CASSVIPNQGRYGYTF. CDR3 coding DNA: TGTGCCAGCAGCGTAATCCCGAACCAGGGGAGGTATGGCTACACCTTC.

The gene calls are TRBV25-1 and TRBJ1-6, with 10 bases matching TRBD1. This CDR3 region has 16 residues. Germline CDR1 and CDR2: MGHDK and SYGVNS. Trimming took 5 bases from V and 10 from J; bases not matched to a gene: 11. The CDR3 DNA sequence: TGTGCCAGCAGTCCCCGGGACAGGGGCTACGAATCACCCCTCCACTTT. Translating gives CASSPRDRGYESPLHF.

V usage is TRBV30 and J usage is TRBJ2-3; D may be TRBD1 or TRBD2 (6 bases each). The CDR3 totals 14 residues. Germline values: CDR1 GTSNPN, CDR2 SVGIG (reference sequence). V shed 2 bases and J shed 3 bases, with 12 bases lying between them. The CDR3 protein is CAWSRGGLTDTQYF. CDR3 DNA sequence: TGTGCCTGGAGTCGAGGGGGGCTAACAGATACGCAGTATTTT.

The chain joins TRBV5-6 to TRBJ1-1; no definite D call. Trimming pared 5 bases from V and 1 base from J, leaving 6 bases between. The germline V gene has CDR1 SGHDT and CDR2 YYEEEE. The CDR3 loop spans 12 amino acids. CDR3: CASRTANTEAFF. The CDR3 DNA sequence: TGTGCCAGCAGGACGGCGAACACTGAAGCTTTCTTT.

This clone was detected only a few times. This chain links TRBV2 with TRBJ1-1; D is ambiguous. There are 14 residues in the CDR3. V was cut by 4 bases and J by 1 base, with 10 bases left in between. From germline, CDR1 is SNHLY and CDR2 FYNNEI. The CDR3 nucleotides are TGTGCCAGCAGTGCCCTTCGACAGAACACTGAAGCTTTCTTT. Its translation: CASSALRQNTEAFF.

The chain uses TRBV9 and TRBJ2-2; the D is unclear. There are 12 residues in the CDR3. Germline-derived CDR1 and CDR2 are SGDLS and YYNGEE. V was shortened by 3 bases and J by 5 bases, with 5 bases between the two germline ends. The CDR3 region has the DNA TGTGCCAGCAGCGCGTGGACCGGGGAGCTGTTTTTT. Residues: CASSAWTGELFF. The whole variable domain, remainder taken from reference TRBV9 and TRBJ2-2, is DSGVTQTPKHLITATGQRVTLRCSPRSGDLSVYWYQQSLDQGLQFLIQYYNGEERAKGNILERFSAQQFPDLHSELNLSSLELGDSALYFCASSAWTGELFFGEGSRLTVL.

V is TRBV6-1 and J is TRBJ1-5; D not resolved. The CDR3 has 14 residues. V was clipped by 2 bases and J by 6 bases, with 11 bases between them. Germline lookup yields CDR1 MNHNS and CDR2 SASEGT. The CDR3 sequence: CASSELLSAQPQHF. The DNA for the CDR3 is TGTGCCAGCAGTGAATTGCTGTCGGCTCAGCCCCAGCATTTT.

This chain connects TRBV5-4 to TRBJ1-3; TRBD1 aligns across 9 bases. Unmatched junction bases numbered 5, after V lost 4 bases and J lost 0 bases. Germline CDR1 SGHNT, CDR2 YYREEE (reference sequence). The CDR3 loop spans 16 amino acids. Written as DNA, the CDR3 is TGTGCCAGCAGCCCGGGACAGGGTAACTCTGGAAACACCATATATTTT. Its protein is CASSPGQGNSGNTIYF.

This chain connects TRBV7-2 to TRBJ1-2, with unresolved D. The CDR3 is made up of 14 amino acids. V shed 3 bases and J shed 8 bases, with 16 bases lying between them. Germline V lookup: CDR1 SGHTA, CDR2 FQGNSA. As DNA, the CDR3 is TGTGCCAGCAGCTTGACACCTCGGGGTTCGGGCTACACCTTC. Protein: CASSLTPRGSGYTF. Drawing the rest from reference TRBV7-2 and TRBJ1-2, the complete variable domain is GAGVSQSPSNKVTEKGKDVELRCDPISGHTALYWYRQSLGQGLEFLIYFQGNSAPDKSGLPSDRFSAERTGGSVSTLTIQRTQQEDSAVYLCASSLTPRGSGYTFGSGTRLTVV.